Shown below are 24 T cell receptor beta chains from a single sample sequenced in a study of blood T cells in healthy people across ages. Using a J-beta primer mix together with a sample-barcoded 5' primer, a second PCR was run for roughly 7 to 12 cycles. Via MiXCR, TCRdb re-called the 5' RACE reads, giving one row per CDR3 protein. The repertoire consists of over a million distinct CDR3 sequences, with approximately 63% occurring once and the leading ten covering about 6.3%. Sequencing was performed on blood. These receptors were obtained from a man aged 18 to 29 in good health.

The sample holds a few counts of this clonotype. CDR3 sequence: CSARPRGRTNNEQFF. The DNA for the CDR3 is TGCAGTGCCCGCCCCCGGGGGCGGACGAACAATGAGCAGTTCTTC. The V gene is TRBV20-1, the J gene TRBJ2-1, with D perhaps assigned TRBD1 or TRBD2 (6 bases each). CDR1 and CDR2 (germline): DFQATT, SNEGSKA (reference sequence). The CDR3 contains 15 residues. Trimming removed 6 bases from V and 5 bases from J, with 20 bases in between.

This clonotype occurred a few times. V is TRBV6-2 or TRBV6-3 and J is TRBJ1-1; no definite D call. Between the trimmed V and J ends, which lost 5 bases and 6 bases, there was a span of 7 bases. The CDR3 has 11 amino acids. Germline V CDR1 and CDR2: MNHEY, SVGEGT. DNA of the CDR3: TGTGCCAGCAGTCCCGGATCTGAAGCTTTCTTT. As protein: CASSPGSEAFF.

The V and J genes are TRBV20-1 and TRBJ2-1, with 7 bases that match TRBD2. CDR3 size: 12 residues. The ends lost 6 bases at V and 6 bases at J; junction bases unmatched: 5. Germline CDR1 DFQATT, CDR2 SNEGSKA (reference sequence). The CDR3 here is CSASTSPNEQFF. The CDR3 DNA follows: TGCAGTGCCTCGACTAGCCCCAATGAGCAGTTCTTC.

The CDR3 here is CASSQATDHPQETQYF. DNA for the CDR3: TGTGCCAGCAGCCAAGCTACGGATCATCCACAAGAGACCCAGTACTTC. This chain connects TRBV4-2 to TRBJ2-5, with unresolved D. CDR3 size: 16 residues. Trimming removed 1 base at V and 2 bases at J, with 14 bases between. CDR1 is LGHNA and CDR2 is YNFKEQ in the germline V gene.

The CDR3 DNA reads as TGCAGTGCTAGAGTACCCGGACTGGACTCCTACAATGAGCAGTTCTTC. As protein: CSARVPGLDSYNEQFF. The chain has TRBV20-1 and TRBJ2-1, with a possible D match to TRBD2 (5 bases). Per germline, CDR1 DFQATT and CDR2 SNEGSKA (reference sequence). Trimming shortened V by 1 base and J by 0 bases, and 13 bases separated the two germline ends. The CDR3 spans 16 residues.

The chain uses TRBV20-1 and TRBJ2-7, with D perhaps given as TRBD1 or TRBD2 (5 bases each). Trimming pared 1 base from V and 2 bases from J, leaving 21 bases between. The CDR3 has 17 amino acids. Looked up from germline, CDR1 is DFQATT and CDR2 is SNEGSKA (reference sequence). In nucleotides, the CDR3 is TGCAGTGCTAGAGCCCCTCGCCGGGGACGGACCCCCTACGAGCAGTACTTC. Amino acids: CSARAPRRGRTPYEQYF.

In nucleotides, the CDR3 is TGTGCCAGCAGCCCCGGGACAGGCACTGAAGCTTTCTTT. Its translation: CASSPGTGTEAFF. The chain is built from TRBV5-6 and TRBJ1-1, with 8 bases lining up with TRBD1. Germline CDR1 is SGHDT and CDR2 is YYEEEE. The CDR3 runs 13 residues. V lost 4 bases and J lost 4; bases outside the gene matches: 3.

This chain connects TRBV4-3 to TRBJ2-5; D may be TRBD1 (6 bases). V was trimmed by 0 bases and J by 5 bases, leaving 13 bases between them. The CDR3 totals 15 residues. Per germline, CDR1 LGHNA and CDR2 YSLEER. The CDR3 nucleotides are TGCGCCAGCAGCCAAGATCTCGACAGGTTTGAGACCCAGTACTTC. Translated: CASSQDLDRFETQYF.

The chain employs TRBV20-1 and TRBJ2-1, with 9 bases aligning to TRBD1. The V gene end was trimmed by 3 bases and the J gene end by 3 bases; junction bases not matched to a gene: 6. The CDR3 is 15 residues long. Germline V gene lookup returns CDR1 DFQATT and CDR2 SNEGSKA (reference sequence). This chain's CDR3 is CSASHRGQGYNEQFF. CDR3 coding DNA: TGCAGTGCTAGCCACAGGGGGCAAGGCTACAATGAGCAGTTCTTC.

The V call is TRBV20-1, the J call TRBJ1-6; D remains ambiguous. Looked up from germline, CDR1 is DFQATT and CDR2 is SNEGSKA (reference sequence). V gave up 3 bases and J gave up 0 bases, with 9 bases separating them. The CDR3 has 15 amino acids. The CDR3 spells CSASPGDSYNSPLHF. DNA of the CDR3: TGCAGTGCTAGTCCGGGAGACTCCTATAATTCACCCCTCCACTTT.

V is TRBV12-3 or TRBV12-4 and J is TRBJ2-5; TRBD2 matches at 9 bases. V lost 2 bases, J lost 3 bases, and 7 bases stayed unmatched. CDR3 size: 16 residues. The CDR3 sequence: CASSLRLGLAEETQYF. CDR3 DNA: TGTGCCAGCAGTTTACGGCTGGGACTAGCAGAAGAGACCCAGTACTTC.

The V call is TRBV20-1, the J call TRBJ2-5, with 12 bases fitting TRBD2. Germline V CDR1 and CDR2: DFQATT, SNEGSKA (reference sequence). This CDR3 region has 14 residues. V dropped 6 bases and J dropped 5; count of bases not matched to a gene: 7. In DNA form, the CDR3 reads TGCAGTGCCGACCGACTAGCGGGGGAGGAGACCCAGTACTTC. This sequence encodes CSADRLAGEETQYF.

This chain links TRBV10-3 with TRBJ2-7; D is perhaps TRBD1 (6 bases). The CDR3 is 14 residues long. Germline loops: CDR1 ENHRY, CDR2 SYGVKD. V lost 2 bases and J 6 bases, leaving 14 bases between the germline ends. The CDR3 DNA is TGTGCCATCAGTGAGAAGGGGGTGGTTGGCGAGCAGTACTTC. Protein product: CAISEKGVVGEQYF.

CDR3 region: CASSPDEKLFF. The CDR3 DNA follows: TGTGCCAGCAGTCCTGATGAAAAACTGTTTTTT. The chain employs TRBV7-9 and TRBJ1-4; D not resolved. Trimming took off 6 bases at V and 6 bases at J, with 5 bases between the two ends. This CDR3 contains 11 residues. The germline CDR1 and CDR2 sequences are SEHNR and FQNEAQ (reference sequence).

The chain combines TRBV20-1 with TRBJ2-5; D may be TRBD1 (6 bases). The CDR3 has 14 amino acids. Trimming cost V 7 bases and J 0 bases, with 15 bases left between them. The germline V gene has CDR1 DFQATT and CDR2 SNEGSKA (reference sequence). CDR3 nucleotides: TGCAGTGTTCCCCCCAGGGGCTACCAAGAGACCCAGTACTTC. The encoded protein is CSVPPRGYQETQYF.

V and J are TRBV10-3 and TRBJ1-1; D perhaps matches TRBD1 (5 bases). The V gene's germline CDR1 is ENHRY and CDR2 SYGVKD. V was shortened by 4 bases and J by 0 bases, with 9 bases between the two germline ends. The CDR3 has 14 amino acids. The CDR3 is CAISGDLMNTEAFF. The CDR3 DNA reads TGTGCCATCAGTGGGGACCTCATGAACACTGAAGCTTTCTTT.

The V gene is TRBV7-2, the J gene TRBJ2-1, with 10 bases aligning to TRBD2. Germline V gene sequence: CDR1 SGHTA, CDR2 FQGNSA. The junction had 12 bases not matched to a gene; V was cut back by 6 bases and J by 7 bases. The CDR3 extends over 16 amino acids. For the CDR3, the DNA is TGTGCCAGCAGACTAAAGATACTAGCGGGGTCAAATGAGCAGTTCTTC. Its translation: CASRLKILAGSNEQFF.

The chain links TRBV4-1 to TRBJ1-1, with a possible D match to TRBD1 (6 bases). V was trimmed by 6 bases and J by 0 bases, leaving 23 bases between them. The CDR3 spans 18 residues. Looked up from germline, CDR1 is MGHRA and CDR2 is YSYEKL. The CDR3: CASSPTVLTGLMNTEAFF. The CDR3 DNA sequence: TGCGCCAGCAGTCCAACCGTTCTAACAGGGCTAATGAACACTGAAGCTTTCTTT.

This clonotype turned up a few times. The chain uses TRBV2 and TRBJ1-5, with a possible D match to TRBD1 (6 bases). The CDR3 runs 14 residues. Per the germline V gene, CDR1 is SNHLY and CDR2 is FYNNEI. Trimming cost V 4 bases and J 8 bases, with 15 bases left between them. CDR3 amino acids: CASSGYRVLEPQHF. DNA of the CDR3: TGTGCCAGCAGTGGTTACAGGGTTCTGGAGCCCCAGCATTTT.

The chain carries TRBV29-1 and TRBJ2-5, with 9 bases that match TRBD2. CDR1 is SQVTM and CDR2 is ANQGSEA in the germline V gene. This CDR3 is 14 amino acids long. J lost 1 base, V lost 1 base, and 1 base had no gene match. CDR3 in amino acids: CSVEGTSVQETQYF. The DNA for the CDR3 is TGCAGCGTTGAAGGGACTAGCGTCCAAGAGACCCAGTACTTC.

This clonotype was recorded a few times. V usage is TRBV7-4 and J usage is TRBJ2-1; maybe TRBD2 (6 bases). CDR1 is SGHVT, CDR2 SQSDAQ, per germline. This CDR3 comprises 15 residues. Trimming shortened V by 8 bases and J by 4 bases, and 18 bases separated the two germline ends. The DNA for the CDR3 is TGTGCCAGCCGGAATGAGCGGGTAAAATACAATGAGCAGTTCTTC. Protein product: CASRNERVKYNEQFF.

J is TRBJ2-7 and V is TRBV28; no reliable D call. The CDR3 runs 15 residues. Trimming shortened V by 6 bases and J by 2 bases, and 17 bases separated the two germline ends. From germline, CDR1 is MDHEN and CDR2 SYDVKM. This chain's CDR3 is CASRLENSYPYEQYF. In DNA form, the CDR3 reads TGTGCCAGCAGGTTGGAAAACTCGTACCCCTACGAGCAGTACTTC.

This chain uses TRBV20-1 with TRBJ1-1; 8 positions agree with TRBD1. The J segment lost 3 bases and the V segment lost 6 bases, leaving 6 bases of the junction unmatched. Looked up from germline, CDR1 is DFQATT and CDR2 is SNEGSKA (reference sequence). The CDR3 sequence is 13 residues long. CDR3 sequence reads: CSAGQGRDTEAFF. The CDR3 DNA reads TGCAGTGCCGGACAGGGACGGGACACTGAAGCTTTCTTT.

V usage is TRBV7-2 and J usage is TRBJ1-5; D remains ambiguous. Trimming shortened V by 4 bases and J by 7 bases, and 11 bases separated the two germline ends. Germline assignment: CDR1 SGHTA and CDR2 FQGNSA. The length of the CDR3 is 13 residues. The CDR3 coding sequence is TGTGCCAGCAGCTACGCACTAGGCCAGCCCCAGCATTTT. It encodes CASSYALGQPQHF.